This TCR beta chain was sequenced in a study of OX40 agonist ivuxolimab in advanced cancers. On the study more broadly: Patients in dose escalation had liver, melanoma, kidney or head and neck cancers. Whole-study results and caveats: Clonal expansion was seen in CD4+ and CD8+ blood T cells by week 6 at 0.1 to 3.0 mg/kg.

Individuals having autoimmune disease history or systemic immunosuppression were not enrolled. Sampled blood was obtained at baseline, cycle 4 day 1, and cycle 7 day 1. With respect to this clone: Its specificity is unknown.

Measured with immunoSEQ multiplex PCR; TCRdb has only the in-frame clones, and not every one. The sample shows 17,000 or so clones, roughly 73% of them seen only once. CDR3 length: 13 amino acids. Germline V gives CDR1 SNHLY, CDR2 FYNNEI. Trimming shortened V by 8 bases and J by 4 bases, and 14 bases separated the two germline ends. This rearrangement joins TRBV2 to TRBJ1-2; the D is unclear. This clonotype originated in an adult with an advanced solid tumor such as melanoma, head and neck, liver or kidney cancer. Specimen: CD4+ or CD8+ T cells sorted from blood, collected in a trial of the OX40 agonist ivuxolimab. This CDR3 reads CASGWGQSYGYTF. The CDR3 nucleotides are TGTGCCAGCGGGTGGGGTCAGAGCTATGGCTACACCTTC.